The 17 T cell receptor beta chains below all came from one sample that was sequenced in a study of beta chain features in type 1 diabetes. Study-level results: Moderately but significantly shorter TCRB CDR3s were found in Type 1 diabetes patients in all four CD4+ subsets.

The authors reverse transcribed all of the isolated RNA, so sequencing captured expressed TCRB transcripts. TCRdb's copy holds only in-frame clones and misses some; the assay was immunoSEQ multiplex PCR. The sample carries some 150,000 clones, roughly 9% recorded once. Their antigens are not known. Sequencing used central memory CD4+ T cells from blood. The receptors were sampled from a woman aged 25 to 45 with type 1 diabetes.

This clone was seen only a few times. The chain carries TRBV29-1 and TRBJ2-7, with 16 bases fitting TRBD2. Germline CDR1 and CDR2: SQVTM and ANQGSEA. The CDR3 totals 16 residues. Unmatched junction bases numbered 7, after V lost 6 bases and J lost 2 bases. DNA for the CDR3: TGCAGCGTGGCCGGGACTAGCGGGAGGGCCGCCTACGAGCAGTACTTC. It translates to CSVAGTSGRAAYEQYF.

This clone was observed a handful of times. The rearrangement uses TRBV7-9 and TRBJ1-2; a weak D match, TRBD1 (5 bases). The germline V gene encodes CDR1 SEHNR and CDR2 FQNEAQ (reference sequence). There are 15 residues in the CDR3. V lost 5 bases to trimming and J lost 6 bases, with 19 bases between them. CDR3 sequence reads: CASSNRQTSWNGYTF. The DNA for the CDR3 is TGTGCCAGCAGCAACCGACAGACAAGCTGGAATGGCTACACCTTC.

This clone appeared a few times. The chain employs TRBV28 and TRBJ1-5; D unclear. The V end lost 1 base, the J end lost 0 bases, and 7 bases lay between the germline ends. This CDR3 has 15 residues. Germline CDR1 MDHEN, CDR2 SYDVKM. In DNA form, the CDR3 reads TGTGCCAGCAGTTTATTCGGGTATAGCAATCAGCCCCAGCATTTT. Protein product: CASSLFGYSNQPQHF.

The V call is TRBV18, the J call TRBJ1-1; maybe TRBD1 (5 bases). CDR1 and CDR2 (germline): KGHSH, LQKENI. Trimming removed 4 bases at V and 1 base at J, with 7 bases between. There are 13 residues in the CDR3. CDR3 DNA: TGTGCCAGCTCACTACAGGAGAACACTGAAGCTTTCTTT. This sequence encodes CASSLQENTEAFF.

In its sample, this clone was seen a few times. The CDR3 DNA is TGTGCCAGCGAGCCGGGACAGGGGGACGAGCAGTACTTC. Protein sequence: CASEPGQGDEQYF. The chain uses TRBV28 and TRBJ2-7; 11 nucleotides line up with TRBD1. Per germline, CDR1 MDHEN and CDR2 SYDVKM. The V segment lost 8 bases and the J segment 5 bases; nucleotides outside the gene matches: 5. The length of the CDR3 is 13 residues.

In this sample, this clone turned up a few times. V and J are TRBV19 and TRBJ1-5, with a weak D call TRBD1 (5 bases). This CDR3 spans 15 amino acids. Trimming shortened V by 7 bases and J by 1 base, and 14 bases separated the two germline ends. CDR1 and CDR2 from the germline V gene are LNHDA and SQIVND (reference sequence). The CDR3 sequence: CASNRGRDSNQPQHF. DNA of the CDR3: TGTGCCAGTAATCGAGGGCGGGACAGCAATCAGCCCCAGCATTTT.

This chain uses TRBV10-3 with TRBJ1-2; D is possibly TRBD1 (6 bases). The CDR3 contains 14 residues. Looked up from germline, CDR1 is ENHRY and CDR2 is SYGVKD. V lost 6 bases and J lost 8, with 19 bases in between. In DNA form, the CDR3 reads TGTGCCATCAGAAGACAGGAGGAAGGAGACGGCTACACCTTC. Translation: CAIRRQEEGDGYTF.

This chain connects TRBV7-9 to TRBJ2-5, with D hard to call. CDR3 length: 12 residues. CDR1 is SEHNR and CDR2 is FQNEAQ in the germline V gene (reference sequence). Trimming stripped 5 bases from V and 5 bases from J, with 9 bases between. The CDR3 bases are TGTGCCAGCAGCCGCCCCGAGGAGACCCAGTACTTC. Translated, it gives CASSRPEETQYF.

This clone was observed at least ten times. The gene calls are TRBV7-9 and TRBJ1-2, with 7 bases fitting TRBD1. This CDR3 is built from 12 residues. J gave up 6 bases and V 5 bases, and 3 bases lay outside the gene matches. The germline V gene has CDR1 SEHNR and CDR2 FQNEAQ (reference sequence). The DNA for the CDR3 is TGTGCCAGCAGCCTCGACAGGGATGGCTACACCTTC. This translates into CASSLDRDGYTF.

The rearrangement joins TRBV10-3 to TRBJ1-2, with 9 bases fitting TRBD1. Germline trimming cut 8 bases from V and 1 base from J; bases unmatched to any gene: 5. The CDR3 covers 14 residues. Germline CDR1 and CDR2: ENHRY and SYGVKD. CDR3: CAIWTGVDNYGYTF. The CDR3 DNA reads as TGTGCCATCTGGACAGGGGTCGATAACTATGGCTACACCTTC.

The sample holds a few counts of this clone. The chain recombines TRBV7-8 with TRBJ2-7; D possibly corresponds to TRBD2 (6 bases). V was trimmed by 2 bases and J by 5 bases, leaving 19 bases between them. This CDR3 is built from 16 residues. From germline, CDR1 is SGHVS and CDR2 FQNEAQ. The CDR3 DNA follows: TGTGCCAGCAGCTTAATGGGGTCAGGATCTAGCGACGAGCAGTACTTC. As protein: CASSLMGSGSSDEQYF.

The chain recombines TRBV18 with TRBJ1-2, with D perhaps TRBD1 (5 bases). The germline gives CDR1 KGHSH, CDR2 LQKENI. CDR3 size: 15 residues. Deletions cut 6 bases from V and 3 bases from J, with 17 bases between. For the CDR3, the DNA is TGTGCCAGCTCTCCTAGGGAGGGGCGAGACTATGGCTACACCTTC. Translated: CASSPREGRDYGYTF. Together with reference TRBV18 and TRBJ1-2, the CDR3 gives the full variable domain: NAGVMQNPRHLVRRRGQEARLRCSPMKGHSHVYWYRQLPEEGLKFMVYLQKENIIDESGMPKERFSAEFPKEGPSILRIQQVVRGDSAAYFCASSPREGRDYGYTFGSGTRLTVV.

This clone has only a few counts. V usage is TRBV30 and J usage is TRBJ1-2; 9 bases map to TRBD1. Germline V gene data show CDR1 as GTSNPN and CDR2 as SVGIG (reference sequence). There are 13 residues in the CDR3. V shed 4 bases and J 3 bases; nucleotides not matched to a gene: 3. The CDR3 sequence is CAWIGTGYYGYTF. The CDR3 DNA reads TGTGCCTGGATTGGGACAGGGTACTATGGCTACACCTTC.

The chain recombines TRBV29-1 with TRBJ2-7, with 13 bases lining up with TRBD2. Germline-derived CDR1 and CDR2 are SQVTM and ANQGSEA. This CDR3 comprises 16 residues. The V segment lost 5 bases and the J segment 7 bases; nucleotides outside the gene matches: 14. The CDR3, as DNA: TGCAGCGTTATCCCTTCACTAGCGGGAGGGCCGGGTGAGCAGTACTTC. Translated, it gives CSVIPSLAGGPGEQYF.

This clone was seen more than once but under ten times. The chain recombines TRBV28 with TRBJ2-7, with D maybe TRBD2 (6 bases). CDR3 length equals 13 residues. Deletions cut 3 bases from V and 6 bases from J, with 12 bases between. Germline CDR1 MDHEN, CDR2 SYDVKM. The CDR3 reads CASSLWRAPEQYF. In DNA, the CDR3 is TGTGCCAGCAGTTTGTGGAGGGCCCCCGAGCAGTACTTC.

The V and J genes are TRBV4-1 and TRBJ2-1, with TRBD2 matching over 7 bases. This CDR3 region has 17 residues. Per germline, CDR1 MGHRA and CDR2 YSYEKL. V was clipped by 1 base and J by 5 bases; unmatched bases: 11. CDR3 nucleotides: TGCGCCAGCAGCCAAGTCTTGGGCGGGAGTGGGAACAATGAGCAGTTCTTC. It encodes CASSQVLGGSGNNEQFF.

This clone was recorded a few times. This chain links TRBV28 with TRBJ2-5; D is uncertain. Germline assignment: CDR1 MDHEN and CDR2 SYDVKM. Trimming took off 5 bases at V and 0 bases at J, with 4 bases between the two ends. The CDR3 consists of 12 residues. CDR3 DNA sequence: TGTGCCAGCAGTGACTACCAAGAGACCCAGTACTTC. It yields the protein CASSDYQETQYF.